This T cell receptor (beta chain) was sequenced for a study of neurological immune-mediated disorders (dated by TCRdb to between 2018 and 2020). Looking at the study overall: The study compared peripheral blood TCR-beta repertoires of HTLV-I-associated myelopathy (HAM/TSP) patients, multiple sclerosis patients and healthy controls using UMI-based sequencing. The 90 to 120 TCR-beta libraries covered PBMC samples along with longitudinal samples, technical triplicates, and paired sorted CD4+ and CD8+ T-cell subsets. Of the approximately 70 subjects in the cohort, some 14 were HAM/TSP patients, about 34 were multiple sclerosis patients, and some 20 were healthy controls. Technical triplicate libraries were sequenced to precisely calculate how much the frequency of each individual clone varied. The paper's findings and limits, for the study overall: TCR clonal expansion was highest in HAM/TSP patients and lowest in MS patients, with MS patients falling below even healthy controls. No identical CDR3 amino acid sequences were found to be shared among expanded clones across subjects, suggesting that TCR-beta repertoires were private in all groups.

This clonotype came up many times. Which antigen it targets is not known. No base qualities exist here, and no much larger clone lies one base off it. What this sample's time point label stands for: technical triplicate 2. TCR libraries for sorted subsets were made from some 1 million sorted CD4+ or CD8+ T cells. Peripheral blood was subjected to Ficoll-Hypaque density gradient centrifugation to isolate PBMCs, which were then cryopreserved in liquid nitrogen. Paired sorted CD4+ and CD8+ subsets came from healthy controls, HAM/TSP patients and MS patients. cDNA synthesis used template-switch 5'RACE with a primer carrying a 10-nucleotide random unique molecular identifier tagging each TCR transcript. Every sequencing run yielded over 180 million TCR-beta sequences covering 15-18 subjects. Total RNA was extracted with the RNeasy kit. Using the KAPA Real-time Library Amplification kit, TCR-beta VDJ regions were amplified with primers for the TCR constant region and the 5'RACE anchor. A first PCR added sample indexes and Illumina adaptors, after which a second PCR increased the library yield. After Ampure bead purification, the roughly 650 bp TCR product was size-selected on a 2% E-gel SizeSelection system. Before pooling, library quality was assessed on a Bioanalyzer, concentration was determined with Qubit, and library quantification was performed with the Kapa Library Quantification kit. An Illumina HiSeq 2500 was used to sequence the libraries paired-end at 2 x 150 bp. To increase sequence diversity, roughly 24-32% phiX was spiked into each library pool. The paper's processing steps were these. The quality-filtered reads were processed with the UMI-based MiGEC pipeline, whose error correction step removed more than 90% of the raw TCR sequences. IMGT germline references were used for aligning VDJ genes, and each clonotype was defined as a unique CDR3 amino acid sequence together with its V-J genes. VDJtools evaluated clonal expansion, Shannon diversity and CDR3 relatedness (CalcPairwiseDistances, ClusterSamples); CLCbio workbench built phylogenetic trees. Using coefficient-of-variation modelling across technical triplicates, the study counted a clone as expanded if it had at least 8 unique UMIs. TCRdb reanalyzed the raw reads on its own, using fastp at Q25 for trimming and MiXCR for clone calling, and kept in-frame beta chains. Rows with a matching CDR3 protein are joined into one entry that keeps the most common DNA and genes. Clone size and V and J calls follow TCRdb, not the original study. The sample table shows 30,000 or so distinct CDR3 sequences, and about 14% are seen once. The ten largest make up 4% to 5.5% of the sample.

This clonotype originated in a female donor with HTLV-1-associated myelopathy (HAM/TSP). The sample taken for sequencing was CD4+ T cells from blood.

CDR3 protein: CASSYSHMDEQFF. The DNA reads as follows: TGTGCCAGCAGTTACTCTCATATGGATGAGCAGTTCTTC. Recombination connected TRBV6-5 to TRBJ2-1; the D gene remains uncertain. V loses 0 bases, J loses 8 bases, and the germline ends lie 8 bases apart. The CDR3 holds 13 amino acids from the cysteine to the phenylalanine. Only CDR3 DNA remains: 39 bases, in frame from the first base. For CDR1 and CDR2, the germline V gene lists MNHEY and SVGAGI.